This TCR beta chain was sequenced during a study of breast tumors, draining lymph nodes, adjacent tissues. This CDR3 is built from 14 residues. V was clipped by 7 bases and J by 3 bases; unmatched bases: 7. CDR1 is WSHSY, CDR2 SAAADI, per germline. Via MiXCR, TCRdb re-called the multiplex PCR reads, giving one row per CDR3 protein. The sample holds roughly 14,000 distinct CDR3 sequences, roughly three fifths seen once. Regarding this clonotype: Its antigen is unidentified.

General study findings and limits: Luminal-like breast cancer showed significantly higher tumor–nontumor repertoire similarity than basal-like.

The receptor's source is a female donor with breast cancer. Some clones in this sample may be carry-over from other donors' samples. V gene TRBV10-2 combines with J gene TRBJ2-7, with 9 positions matching TRBD1. Sequenced material: tumor-adjacent breast tissue. The CDR3 loop is CASKVGQGLYEQYF. As DNA, the CDR3 is TGCGCCAGCAAAGTGGGACAGGGACTCTACGAGCAGTACTTC.